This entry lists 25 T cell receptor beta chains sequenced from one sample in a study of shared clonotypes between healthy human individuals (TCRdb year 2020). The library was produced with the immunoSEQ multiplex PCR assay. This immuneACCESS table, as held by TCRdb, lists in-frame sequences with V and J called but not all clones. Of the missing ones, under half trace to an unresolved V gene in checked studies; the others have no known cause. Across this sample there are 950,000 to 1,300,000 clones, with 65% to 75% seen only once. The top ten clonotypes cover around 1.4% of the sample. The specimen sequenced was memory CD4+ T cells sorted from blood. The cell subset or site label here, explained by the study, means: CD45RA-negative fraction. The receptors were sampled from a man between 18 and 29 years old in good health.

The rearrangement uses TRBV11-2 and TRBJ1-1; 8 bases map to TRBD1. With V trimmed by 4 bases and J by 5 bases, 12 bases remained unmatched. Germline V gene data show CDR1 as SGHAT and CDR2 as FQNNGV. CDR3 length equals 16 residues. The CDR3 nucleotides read TGTGCCAGCAGCTCCTCAGGGGGCTCGGTTAGGACTGAAGCTTTCTTT. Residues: CASSSSGGSVRTEAFF.

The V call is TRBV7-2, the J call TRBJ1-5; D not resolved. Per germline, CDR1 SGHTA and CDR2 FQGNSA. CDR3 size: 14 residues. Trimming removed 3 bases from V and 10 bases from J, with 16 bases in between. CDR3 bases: TGTGCCAGCAGCTTCTTTCCGAGAATACCCCCCCAGCATTTT. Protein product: CASSFFPRIPPQHF.

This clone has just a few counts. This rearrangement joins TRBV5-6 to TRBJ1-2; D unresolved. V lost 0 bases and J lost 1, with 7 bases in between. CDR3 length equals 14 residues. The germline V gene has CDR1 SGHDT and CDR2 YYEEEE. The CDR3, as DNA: TGTGCCAGCAGCTTGGGACCGGATAACTATGGCTACACCTTC. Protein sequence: CASSLGPDNYGYTF.

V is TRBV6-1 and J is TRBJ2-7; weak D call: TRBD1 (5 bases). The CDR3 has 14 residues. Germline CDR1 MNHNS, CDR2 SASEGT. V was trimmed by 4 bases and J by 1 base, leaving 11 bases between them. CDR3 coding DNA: TGTGCCAGCAGTGGAGGACAAGGGTCCTACGAGCAGTACTTC. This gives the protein CASSGGQGSYEQYF.

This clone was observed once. Written as DNA, the CDR3 is TGTGCCAGCAGCTTAGAGGCTGGGGGTTTCAATCAGCCCCAGCATTTT. Translated, it gives CASSLEAGGFNQPQHF. The V call is TRBV7-8, the J call TRBJ1-5; weak D call: TRBD1 (5 bases). Trimming removed 1 base at V and 3 bases at J, with 13 bases between. Germline CDR1 reads SGHVS; CDR2 reads FQNEAQ. The CDR3 spans 16 residues.

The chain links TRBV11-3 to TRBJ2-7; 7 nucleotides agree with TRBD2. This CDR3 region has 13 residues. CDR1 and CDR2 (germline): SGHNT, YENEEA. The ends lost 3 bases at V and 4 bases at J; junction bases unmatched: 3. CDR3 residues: CASSFGLGYEQYF. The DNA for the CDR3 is TGTGCCAGCAGCTTCGGACTAGGGTACGAGCAGTACTTC. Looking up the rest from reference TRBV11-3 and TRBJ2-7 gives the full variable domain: EAGVVQSPRYKIIEKKQPVAFWCNPISGHNTLYWYLQNLGQGPELLIRYENEEAVDDSQLPKDRFSAERLKGVDSTLKIQPAELGDSAVYLCASSFGLGYEQYFGPGTRLTVT.

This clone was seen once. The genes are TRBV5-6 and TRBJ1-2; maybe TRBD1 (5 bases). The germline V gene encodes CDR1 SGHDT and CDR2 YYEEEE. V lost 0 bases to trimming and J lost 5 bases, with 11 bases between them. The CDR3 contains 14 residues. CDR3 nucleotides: TGTGCCAGCAGCTTGGAGCGGACATCTTATGGCTACACCTTC. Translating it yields CASSLERTSYGYTF.

This CDR3 reads CASSLKVGAGAGDTQYF. CDR3 in DNA: TGTGCCAGCAGCTTGAAGGTCGGTGCGGGGGCGGGAGATACGCAGTATTTT. The chain recombines TRBV5-4 with TRBJ2-3; tentatively, D is TRBD2 (7 bases). The germline V and J ends were trimmed by 1 base and 5 bases, with 20 bases remaining between them. Germline CDR1 is SGHNT and CDR2 is YYREEE (reference sequence). This CDR3 has 17 amino acids.

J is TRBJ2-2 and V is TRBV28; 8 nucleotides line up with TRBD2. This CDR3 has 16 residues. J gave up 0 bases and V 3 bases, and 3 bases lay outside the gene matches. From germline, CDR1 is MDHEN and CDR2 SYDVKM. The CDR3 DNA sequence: TGTGCCAGCAGTTTGGCGGGGGGAGCGAACACCGGGGAGCTGTTTTTT. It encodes CASSLAGGANTGELFF.

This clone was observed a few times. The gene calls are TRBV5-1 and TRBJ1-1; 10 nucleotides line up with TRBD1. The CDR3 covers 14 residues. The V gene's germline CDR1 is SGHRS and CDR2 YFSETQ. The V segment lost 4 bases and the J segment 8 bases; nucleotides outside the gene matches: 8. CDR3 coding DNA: TGCGCCAGCAGCGACGGACAGGGGGGGACCGAAGCTTTCTTT. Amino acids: CASSDGQGGTEAFF.

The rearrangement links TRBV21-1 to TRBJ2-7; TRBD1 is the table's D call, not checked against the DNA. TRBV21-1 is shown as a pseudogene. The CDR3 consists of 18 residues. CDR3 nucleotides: TGTGCCAGCAGCATATCGAGACAGGGACCCCTGTGTGGCTACGAGCAGTACTTC. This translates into CASSISRQGPLCGYEQYF.

CDR3 bases: TGTGCCAGCAGCTTAGAGTCCCGACAGTTCGCTGAAGCTTTCTTT. Amino acids: CASSLESRQFAEAFF. The chain carries TRBV13 and TRBJ1-1; D is perhaps TRBD1 (5 bases). With 1 base removed from V and 6 bases from J, the gap between germline ends came to 15 bases. Germline V gene lookup returns CDR1 PRHDT and CDR2 FYEKMQ (reference sequence). This CDR3 comprises 15 residues.

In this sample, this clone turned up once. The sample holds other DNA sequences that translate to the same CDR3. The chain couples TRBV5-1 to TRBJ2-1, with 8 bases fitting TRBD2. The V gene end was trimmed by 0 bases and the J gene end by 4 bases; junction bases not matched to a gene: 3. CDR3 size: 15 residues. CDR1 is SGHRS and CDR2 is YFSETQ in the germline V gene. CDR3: CASSLVAGNYNEQFF. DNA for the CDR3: TGCGCCAGCAGCTTGGTAGCGGGGAATTACAATGAGCAGTTCTTC.

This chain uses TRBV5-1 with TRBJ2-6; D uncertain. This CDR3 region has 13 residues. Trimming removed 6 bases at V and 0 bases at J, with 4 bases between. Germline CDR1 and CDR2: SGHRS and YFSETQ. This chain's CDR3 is CASTFSGANVLTF. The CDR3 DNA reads TGCGCCAGCACCTTCTCTGGGGCCAACGTCCTGACTTTC.

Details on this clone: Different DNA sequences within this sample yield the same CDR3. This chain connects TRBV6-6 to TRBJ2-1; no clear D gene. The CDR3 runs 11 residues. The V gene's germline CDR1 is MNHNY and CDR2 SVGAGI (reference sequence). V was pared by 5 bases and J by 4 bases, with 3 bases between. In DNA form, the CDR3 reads TGTGCCAGCAGTAATTACAATGAGCAGTTCTTC. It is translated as CASSNYNEQFF.

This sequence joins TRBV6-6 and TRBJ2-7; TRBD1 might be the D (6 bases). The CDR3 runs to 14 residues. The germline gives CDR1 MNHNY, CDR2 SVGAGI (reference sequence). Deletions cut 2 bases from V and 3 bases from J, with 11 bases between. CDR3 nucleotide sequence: TGTGCCAGCAGTTACGGGGACAAGGGCTACGAGCAGTACTTC. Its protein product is CASSYGDKGYEQYF.

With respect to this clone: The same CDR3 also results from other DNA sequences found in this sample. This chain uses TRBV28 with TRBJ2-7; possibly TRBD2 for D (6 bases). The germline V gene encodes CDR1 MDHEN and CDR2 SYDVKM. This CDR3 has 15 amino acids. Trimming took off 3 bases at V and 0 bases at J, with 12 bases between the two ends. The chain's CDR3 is CASSLAGPSSYEQYF. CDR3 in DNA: TGTGCCAGCAGTTTGGCGGGACCAAGCTCCTACGAGCAGTACTTC.

The CDR3 here is CASSLTSAGYEKLFF. The CDR3 DNA is TGTGCCAGCAGCTTAACCTCGGCCGGGTATGAAAAACTGTTTTTT. V is TRBV7-2 and J is TRBJ1-4, with D unresolved. In germline, CDR1 is SGHTA, CDR2 FQGNSA. This CDR3 spans 15 amino acids. V was cut by 2 bases and J by 6 bases, with 13 bases left in between.

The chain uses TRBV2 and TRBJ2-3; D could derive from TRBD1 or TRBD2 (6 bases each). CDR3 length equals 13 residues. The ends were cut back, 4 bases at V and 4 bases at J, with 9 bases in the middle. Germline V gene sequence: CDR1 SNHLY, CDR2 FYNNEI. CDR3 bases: TGTGCCAGCAGTGGGGGGGCGTCAGATACGCAGTATTTT. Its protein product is CASSGGASDTQYF.

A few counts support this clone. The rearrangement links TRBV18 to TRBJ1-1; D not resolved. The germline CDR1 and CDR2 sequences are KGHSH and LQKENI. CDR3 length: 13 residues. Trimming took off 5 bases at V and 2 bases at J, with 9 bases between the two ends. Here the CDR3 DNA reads TGTGCCAGCTCAACCGGACCTAACACTGAAGCTTTCTTT. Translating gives CASSTGPNTEAFF.

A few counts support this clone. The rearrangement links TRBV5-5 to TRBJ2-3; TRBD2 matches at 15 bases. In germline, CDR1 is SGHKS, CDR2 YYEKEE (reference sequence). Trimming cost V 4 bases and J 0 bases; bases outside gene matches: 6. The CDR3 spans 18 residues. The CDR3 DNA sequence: TGTGCCAGCAGCGCTGGGACTAGCGGGGGGATTAGCACAGATACGCAGTATTTT. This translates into CASSAGTSGGISTDTQYF.

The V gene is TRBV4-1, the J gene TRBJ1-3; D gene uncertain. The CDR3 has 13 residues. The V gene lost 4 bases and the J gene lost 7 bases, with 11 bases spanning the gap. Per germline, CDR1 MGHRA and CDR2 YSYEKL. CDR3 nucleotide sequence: TGCGCCAGCAGCCCCCTGACGGGGAACACCATATATTTT. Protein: CASSPLTGNTIYF.

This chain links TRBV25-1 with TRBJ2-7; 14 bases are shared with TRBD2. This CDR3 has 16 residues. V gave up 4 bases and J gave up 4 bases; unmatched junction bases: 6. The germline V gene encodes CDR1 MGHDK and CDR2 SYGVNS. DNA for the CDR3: TGTGCCAGCAGTGTCGGGACTAGCGGGGGAGTATACGAGCAGTACTTC. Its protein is CASSVGTSGGVYEQYF.

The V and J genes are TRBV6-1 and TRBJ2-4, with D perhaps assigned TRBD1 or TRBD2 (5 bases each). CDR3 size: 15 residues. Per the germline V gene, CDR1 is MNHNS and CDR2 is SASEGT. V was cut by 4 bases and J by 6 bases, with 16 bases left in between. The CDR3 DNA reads TGTGCCAGCAGTGTAAGATTGAGGGACCGAAACATTCAGTACTTC. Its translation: CASSVRLRDRNIQYF.

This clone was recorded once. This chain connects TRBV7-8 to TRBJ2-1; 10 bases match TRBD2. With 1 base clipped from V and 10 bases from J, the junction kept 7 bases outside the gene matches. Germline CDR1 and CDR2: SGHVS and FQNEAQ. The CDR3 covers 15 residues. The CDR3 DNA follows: TGTGCCAGCAGCTTAGGGCTAGCGGGAGTCGGGGAGCAGTTCTTC. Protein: CASSLGLAGVGEQFF.